This T cell receptor beta chain was captured by sequencing in a study of blood T cell repertoires in COVID-19. In the study overall: T cells, B-cell-depleted T cells, or PBMCs provided the cDNA or gDNA that served as material.

Clones were sequenced by immunoSEQ multiplex PCR, and TCRdb holds only the in-frame ones, with some missing. The sample contains about 58,000 clones, about 83% of which appear only once. Germline values: CDR1 LGHDT, CDR2 YNNKEL (reference sequence). V was pared by 3 bases and J by 6 bases, with 6 bases between. The CDR3 covers 12 residues. This chain joins TRBV3-1 (or the pseudogene TRBV3-2) and TRBJ1-5; D remains ambiguous. Sequenced material: peripheral blood. This sequence originates from a man aged 40-55 years with active COVID-19. The CDR3 sequence: CASSHRGQPQHF. CDR3 DNA sequence: TGTGCCAGCAGCCACCGCGGTCAGCCCCAGCATTTT.